A single sample is the source of the 27 T cell receptor beta chains below, sequenced in a study of CD8 T cell repertoires and HIV-1 epitope variants. Antigen specificity for these receptors is unknown. Here immunoSEQ multiplex PCR was the method, and the copy in TCRdb shows in-frame clones only, minus some. The table records approximately 4,600 clones, 50% to 80% of them present only once. Specimen: cultured CD8+ T cells derived from PBMCs. Every receptor here comes from a male donor with HIV.

The chain couples TRBV28 to TRBJ1-2; D perhaps matches TRBD1 (6 bases). From germline, CDR1 is MDHEN and CDR2 SYDVKM. The CDR3 is 21 amino acids. V was pared by 1 base and J by 0 bases, with 27 bases between. CDR3 coding DNA: TGTGCCAGCAGTTTATCCTCTAGGCGACGTGGACAGTCTGGAACTAACTATGGCTACACCTTC. As protein: CASSLSSRRRGQSGTNYGYTF.

The chain links TRBV6-5 to TRBJ1-5; 7 bases are shared with TRBD1. V dropped 4 bases and J dropped 4; count of bases not matched to a gene: 7. Germline CDR1 reads MNHEY; CDR2 reads SVGAGI. This CDR3 comprises 15 residues. Written as DNA, the CDR3 is TGTGCCAGCAGTTTCGACAGGGACGAGAATCAGCCCCAGCATTTT. As protein: CASSFDRDENQPQHF.

This clone is labeled as medium-sized. The chain joins TRBV19 to TRBJ2-7, with D possibly called TRBD1 or TRBD2 (6 bases each). The CDR3 has 14 residues. Germline CDR1 is LNHDA and CDR2 is SQIVND (reference sequence). The germline V and J ends were trimmed by 3 bases and 4 bases, with 13 bases remaining between them. CDR3 protein: CASSISSGAYEQYF. The CDR3 bases are TGTGCCAGTAGTATCTCGTCGGGGGCTTACGAGCAGTACTTC.

The V and J genes are TRBV5-1 and TRBJ2-1; 9 bases are shared with TRBD2. The junction had 8 bases not matched to a gene; V was cut back by 0 bases and J by 10 bases. Germline V gene sequence: CDR1 SGHRS, CDR2 YFSETQ. This CDR3 contains 15 residues. DNA of the CDR3: TGCGCCAGCAGCTTGGGTGGCGGGAGGGCCGAAGAGCAGTTCTTC. Protein product: CASSLGGGRAEEQFF.

This chain connects TRBV18 to TRBJ2-7; 11 bases are a match to TRBD2. Trimming cost V 3 bases and J 4 bases; bases outside gene matches: 2. CDR3 length: 14 amino acids. The germline CDR1 and CDR2 sequences are KGHSH and LQKENI. CDR3 DNA: TGTGCCAGCTCACCCGGGACTAGCGGTTACGAGCAGTACTTC. Translation gives CASSPGTSGYEQYF.

V usage is TRBV5-6 and J usage is TRBJ2-3; D may be TRBD2 (5 bases). V was trimmed by 0 bases and J by 0 bases, leaving 17 bases between them. The CDR3 runs 18 residues. Germline CDR1 and CDR2: SGHDT and YYEEEE. The CDR3 sequence: CASSLGGWGELSTDTQYF. CDR3 sequence (DNA): TGTGCCAGCAGCTTGGGCGGGTGGGGAGAGCTTAGCACAGATACGCAGTATTTT.

The count of this clone is one. The rearrangement uses TRBV15 and TRBJ1-2; the match to TRBD1 covers 7 bases. V gave up 5 bases and J gave up 0 bases; unmatched junction bases: 9. This CDR3 region has 16 residues. Germline V gene data show CDR1 as LNHNV and CDR2 as YYDKDF (reference sequence). The CDR3 protein is CATSRGDRNPNYGYTF. As DNA, the CDR3 is TGTGCCACCAGCCGAGGGGACAGAAACCCTAACTATGGCTACACCTTC.

The CDR3 DNA sequence: TGTGCCAGCAGCGTAGTTCGGACAGGGTATAATGAGCAGTTCTTC. It is translated as CASSVVRTGYNEQFF. The V and J genes are TRBV9 and TRBJ2-1; 8 bases line up with TRBD1. The length of the CDR3 is 15 residues. The ends lost 0 bases at V and 7 bases at J; junction bases unmatched: 6. Per the germline V gene, CDR1 is SGDLS and CDR2 is YYNGEE. Variable domain in full (rest from reference TRBV9 and TRBJ2-1): DSGVTQTPKHLITATGQRVTLRCSPRSGDLSVYWYQQSLDQGLQFLIQYYNGEERAKGNILERFSAQQFPDLHSELNLSSLELGDSALYFCASSVVRTGYNEQFFGPGTRLTVL.

Only one count was recorded for this clone. The chain combines TRBV28 with TRBJ1-5; D is perhaps TRBD1 (6 bases). The germline V gene has CDR1 MDHEN and CDR2 SYDVKM. The germline V and J ends were trimmed by 0 bases and 4 bases, with 10 bases remaining between them. The length of the CDR3 is 15 residues. CDR3 in amino acids: CASSLWGADNQPQHF. In DNA form, the CDR3 reads TGTGCCAGCAGTTTATGGGGGGCGGATAATCAGCCCCAGCATTTT.

This clone was seen a single time. CDR3 amino acids: CASSYRGDEQYF. CDR3 bases: TGTGCCAGCAGCTATAGGGGGGACGAGCAGTACTTC. This chain joins TRBV13 and TRBJ2-7, with D perhaps TRBD1 or TRBD2 (6 bases each). Germline lookup yields CDR1 PRHDT and CDR2 FYEKMQ (reference sequence). This CDR3 has 12 amino acids. Trimming shortened V by 4 bases and J by 5 bases, and 9 bases separated the two germline ends.

This clone was detected only once. The chain couples TRBV10-3 to TRBJ1-2; D possibly corresponds to TRBD1 (5 bases). The V and J ends lost 8 bases and 4 bases respectively, with 17 bases between them. Looked up from germline, CDR1 is ENHRY and CDR2 is SYGVKD. The CDR3 loop spans 14 amino acids. The CDR3 sequence is CAIGGAWDGYGYTF. DNA for the CDR3: TGTGCCATCGGGGGAGCTTGGGACGGCTATGGCTACACCTTC.

This clone is termed large (0.1 to 1%). This rearrangement joins TRBV7-2 to TRBJ2-1; D is unclear. The germline V gene has CDR1 SGHTA and CDR2 FQGNSA. The V end lost 1 base, the J end lost 9 bases, and 10 bases lay between the germline ends. This CDR3 is built from 13 residues. This chain's CDR3 is CASSLDGASEQFF. The DNA of the CDR3 is TGTGCCAGCAGCTTAGACGGTGCCAGTGAGCAGTTCTTC.

This clone appeared a few times. V and J are TRBV5-5 and TRBJ1-1; no reliable D call. CDR1 is SGHKS, CDR2 YYEKEE, per germline (reference sequence). The V end lost 5 bases, the J end lost 0 bases, and 8 bases lay between the germline ends. The CDR3 runs 13 residues. The CDR3 reads CASREDLNTEAFF. The DNA of the CDR3 is TGTGCCAGCAGAGAAGACTTGAACACTGAAGCTTTCTTT.

The chain is built from TRBV7-2 and TRBJ1-1; TRBD1 matches at 9 bases. CDR1 is SGHTA and CDR2 is FQGNSA in the germline V gene. V lost 2 bases to trimming and J lost 3 bases; unmatched junction nucleotides: 7. This CDR3 has 16 residues. The CDR3 is CASSLYRDRVHTEAFF. In nucleotides, the CDR3 is TGTGCCAGCAGCTTATACCGGGACAGGGTGCACACTGAAGCTTTCTTT.

The chain is built from TRBV5-6 and TRBJ2-3; TRBD2 is a possible D gene (6 bases). The CDR3 covers 15 residues. V lost 5 bases and J 4 bases, leaving 17 bases between the germline ends. Germline lookup yields CDR1 SGHDT and CDR2 YYEEEE. This CDR3 reads CASSGTGAWADTQYF. The CDR3 bases are TGTGCCAGCAGTGGTACGGGAGCTTGGGCAGATACGCAGTATTTT.

This clone has just a few counts. The chain couples TRBV27 to TRBJ2-3; 9 bases match TRBD2. CDR1 and CDR2 from the germline V gene are MNHEY and SMNVEV (reference sequence). J gave up 2 bases and V 5 bases, and 5 bases lay outside the gene matches. CDR3 length equals 15 residues. CDR3 loop: CASSRLAVYTDTQYF. For the CDR3, the DNA is TGTGCCAGCAGTAGACTAGCGGTGTACACAGATACGCAGTATTTT.

The chain uses TRBV28 and TRBJ2-4, with 9 bases that match TRBD1. This CDR3 contains 15 residues. Germline V CDR1 and CDR2: MDHEN, SYDVKM. V shed 4 bases, J shed 4 bases, and the junction held 5 bases outside the gene matches. The chain's CDR3 is CASSYAGTGKNIQYF. CDR3 DNA sequence: TGTGCCAGCAGTTACGCCGGGACAGGGAAAAACATTCAGTACTTC.

The chain joins TRBV18 to TRBJ2-7; D possibly matches TRBD1 or TRBD2 (5 bases each). V was clipped by 2 bases and J by 2 bases, with 13 bases between them. This CDR3 region has 15 residues. The germline gives CDR1 KGHSH, CDR2 LQKENI. The CDR3 nucleotides are TGTGCCAGCTCACCAGCGGGCCTAGGGGCCTACGAGCAGTACTTC. Its translation is CASSPAGLGAYEQYF.

This rearrangement joins TRBV2 to TRBJ1-3; D not resolved. Deletions cut 5 bases from V and 4 bases from J, with 15 bases between. Germline assignment: CDR1 SNHLY and CDR2 FYNNEI. The CDR3 covers 15 residues. In DNA, the CDR3 is TGTGCCAGCAGTACCGGACCCGGAGGAGGAAACACCATATATTTT. Translated: CASSTGPGGGNTIYF.

The V gene is TRBV18, the J gene TRBJ2-7; 7 bases are a match to TRBD1. The V gene end was trimmed by 6 bases and the J gene end by 3 bases; junction bases not matched to a gene: 8. The germline V gene encodes CDR1 KGHSH and CDR2 LQKENI. This CDR3 comprises 14 residues. The CDR3 loop reads CASSPGTAYYEQYF. The CDR3 nucleotides read TGTGCCAGCTCCCCCGGGACAGCTTACTACGAGCAGTACTTC.

The CDR3 here is CASSSSGAAGELFF. CDR3 in DNA: TGTGCCAGCAGCTCTTCAGGGGCGGCCGGGGAGCTGTTTTTT. V usage is TRBV5-6 and J usage is TRBJ2-2; possible D gene TRBD1, 6 bases. V lost 3 bases to trimming and J lost 6 bases, with 12 bases between them. Germline V gene data show CDR1 as SGHDT and CDR2 as YYEEEE. The CDR3 is 14 residues long.

The chain couples TRBV11-2 to TRBJ2-7; 8 bases line up with TRBD1. The CDR3 spans 13 residues. CDR1 is SGHAT, CDR2 FQNNGV, per germline. Trimming took 5 bases from V and 6 from J; bases not matched to a gene: 6. The chain's CDR3 is CASSPQQGVEQYF. As DNA, the CDR3 is TGTGCCAGCAGCCCTCAACAGGGGGTCGAGCAGTACTTC. Variable domain in full (rest from reference TRBV11-2 and TRBJ2-7): EAGVAQSPRYKIIEKRQSVAFWCNPISGHATLYWYQQILGQGPKLLIQFQNNGVVDDSQLPKDRFSAERLKGVDSTLKIQPAKLEDSAVYLCASSPQQGVEQYFGPGTRLTVT.

This sequence joins TRBV28 and TRBJ2-5; TRBD1 matches at 9 bases. V was clipped by 7 bases and J by 5 bases; unmatched bases: 8. The CDR3 contains 14 residues. Germline V gene sequence: CDR1 MDHEN, CDR2 SYDVKM. The CDR3 reads CASNMDRGWETQYF. CDR3 sequence (DNA): TGTGCCAGCAATATGGACAGGGGTTGGGAGACCCAGTACTTC. Full variable domain (outside the CDR3, taken from reference TRBV28 and TRBJ2-5): DVKVTQSSRYLVKRTGEKVFLECVQDMDHENMFWYRQDPGLGLRLIYFSYDVKMKEKGDIPEGYSVSREKKERFSLILESASTNQTSMYLCASNMDRGWETQYFGPGTRLLVL.

A note on this clone: Sequence at one end of the junction differs from germline and may be a read error. The chain has TRBV4-3 and TRBJ2-1, with 12 positions matching TRBD2. Germline V CDR1 and CDR2: LGHNA, YSLEER. This CDR3 is 15 amino acids long. DNA for the CDR3: TGCGCCAGTAGCCACCGACTAGCGGGGGAGGGCGAGCAGTTCTTC. This encodes CASSHRLAGEGEQFF.

A single count supports this clone. This chain joins TRBV27 and TRBJ2-7; possible D gene TRBD1, 6 bases. Germline V gives CDR1 MNHEY, CDR2 SMNVEV (reference sequence). This CDR3 region has 14 residues. The V end was cut by 4 bases, the J end by 2 bases, with 12 bases between. CDR3 region: CASSSGQKTYEQYF. The CDR3 DNA follows: TGTGCCAGCAGTTCCGGACAGAAGACCTACGAGCAGTACTTC.

The chain combines TRBV11-1 with TRBJ2-3; tentative D call: TRBD2 (5 bases). The CDR3 runs to 16 residues. Trimming took 1 base from V and 6 from J, leaving 17 bases between them. Germline CDR1 is SGHAT and CDR2 is FQDESV (reference sequence). The CDR3 DNA is TGTGCCAGCAGCTTAGTCCCTAGCCTAACTGGGGATACGCAGTATTTT. It is translated as CASSLVPSLTGDTQYF.

This chain connects TRBV4-2 to TRBJ2-2, with TRBD2 matching 14 bases. With 1 base clipped from V and 0 bases from J, the junction kept 4 bases outside the gene matches. The CDR3 is made up of 19 amino acids. Germline V gene sequence: CDR1 LGHNA, CDR2 YNFKEQ. Here the CDR3 reads CASSQGGTSGGSNTGELFF. DNA of the CDR3: TGTGCCAGCAGCCAAGGGGGGACTAGCGGGGGATCGAACACCGGGGAGCTGTTTTTT.